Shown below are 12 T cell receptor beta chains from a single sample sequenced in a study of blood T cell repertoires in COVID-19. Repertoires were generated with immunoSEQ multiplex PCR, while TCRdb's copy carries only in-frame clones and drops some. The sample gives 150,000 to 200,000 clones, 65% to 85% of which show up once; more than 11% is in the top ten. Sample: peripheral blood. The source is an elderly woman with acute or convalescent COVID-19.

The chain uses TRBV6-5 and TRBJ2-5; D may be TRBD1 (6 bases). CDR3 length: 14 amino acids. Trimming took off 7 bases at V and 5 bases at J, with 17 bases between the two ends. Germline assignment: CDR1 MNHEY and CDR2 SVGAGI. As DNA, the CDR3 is TGTGCCAGCACCGAGGACAGCTCTACGGAGACCCAGTACTTC. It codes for CASTEDSSTETQYF.

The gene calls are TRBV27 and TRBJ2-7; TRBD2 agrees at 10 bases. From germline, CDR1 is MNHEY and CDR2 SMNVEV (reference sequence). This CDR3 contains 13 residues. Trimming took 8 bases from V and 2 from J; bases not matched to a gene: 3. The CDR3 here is CASGTSVTYEQYF. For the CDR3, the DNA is TGTGCCAGCGGGACTAGCGTTACCTACGAGCAGTACTTC.

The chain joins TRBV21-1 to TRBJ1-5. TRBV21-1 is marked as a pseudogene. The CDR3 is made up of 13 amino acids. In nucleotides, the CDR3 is TGTGCCAGCAGCCTCACGGCGGGGAAGCCCCAGCATTTT. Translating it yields CASSLTAGKPQHF.

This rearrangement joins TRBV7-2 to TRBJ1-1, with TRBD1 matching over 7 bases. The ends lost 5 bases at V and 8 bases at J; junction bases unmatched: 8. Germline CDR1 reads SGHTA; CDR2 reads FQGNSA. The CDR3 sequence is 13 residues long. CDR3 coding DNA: TGTGCCAGCAGCGTAAGGACAGGTGGGGAAGCTTTCTTT. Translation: CASSVRTGGEAFF.

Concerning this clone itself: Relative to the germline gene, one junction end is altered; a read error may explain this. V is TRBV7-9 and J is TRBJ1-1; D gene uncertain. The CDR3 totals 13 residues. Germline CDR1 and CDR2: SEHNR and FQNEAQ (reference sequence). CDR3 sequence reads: CASSLYQNAEAFF. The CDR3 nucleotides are TGTGCCAGCAGCTTATATCAGAACGCTGAAGCTTTCTTT.

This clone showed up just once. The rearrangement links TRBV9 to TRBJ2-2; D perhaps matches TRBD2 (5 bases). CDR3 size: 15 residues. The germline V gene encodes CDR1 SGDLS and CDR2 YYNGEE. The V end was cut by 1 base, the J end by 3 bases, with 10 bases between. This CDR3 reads CASSVLDSYTGELFF. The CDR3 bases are TGTGCCAGCAGCGTATTGGACTCTTACACCGGGGAGCTGTTTTTT.

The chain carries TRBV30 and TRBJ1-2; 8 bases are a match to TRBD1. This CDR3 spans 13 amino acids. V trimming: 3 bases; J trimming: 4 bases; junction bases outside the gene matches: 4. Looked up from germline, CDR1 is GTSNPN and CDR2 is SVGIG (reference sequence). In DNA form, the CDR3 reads TGTGCCTGGAGCTGGACAGGGACCTATGGCTACACCTTC. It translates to CAWSWTGTYGYTF.

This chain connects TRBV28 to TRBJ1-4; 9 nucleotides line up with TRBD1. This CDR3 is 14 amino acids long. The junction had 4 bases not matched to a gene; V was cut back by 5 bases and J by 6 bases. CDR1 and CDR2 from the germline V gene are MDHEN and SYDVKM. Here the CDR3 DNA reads TGTGCCAGCAGTCAGACAGGGGGAGATGAAAAACTGTTTTTT. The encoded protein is CASSQTGGDEKLFF.

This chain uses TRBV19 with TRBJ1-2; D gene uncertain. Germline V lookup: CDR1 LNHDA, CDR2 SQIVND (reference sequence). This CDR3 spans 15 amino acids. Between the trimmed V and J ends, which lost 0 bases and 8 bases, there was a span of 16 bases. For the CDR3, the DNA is TGTGCCAGTAGTATAGACGCGGCGGGCACCGAAGGCTACACCTTC. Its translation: CASSIDAAGTEGYTF.

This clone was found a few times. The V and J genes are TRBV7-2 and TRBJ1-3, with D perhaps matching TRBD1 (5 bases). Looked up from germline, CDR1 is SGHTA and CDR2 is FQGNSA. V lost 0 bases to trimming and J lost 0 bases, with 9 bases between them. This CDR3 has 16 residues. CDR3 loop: CASSLATGFSGNTIYF. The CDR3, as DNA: TGTGCCAGCAGCTTAGCTACAGGTTTCTCTGGAAACACCATATATTTT.

The CDR3 is CAWRGSGLETQYF. CDR3 nucleotide sequence: TGTGCCTGGCGTGGAAGTGGCTTGGAGACCCAGTACTTC. V and J are TRBV30 and TRBJ2-5; D remains unclear. Germline CDR1 GTSNPN, CDR2 SVGIG (reference sequence). The CDR3 consists of 13 residues. The V and J ends lost 5 bases and 5 bases respectively, with 15 bases between them.

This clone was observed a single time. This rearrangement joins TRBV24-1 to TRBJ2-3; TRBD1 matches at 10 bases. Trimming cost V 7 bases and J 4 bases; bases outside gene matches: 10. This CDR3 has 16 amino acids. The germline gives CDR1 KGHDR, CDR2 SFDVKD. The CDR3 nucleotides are TGTGCCACCAGGGGCAACGGGGACAGGGGACCAGATACGCAGTATTTT. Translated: CATRGNGDRGPDTQYF.